The next 14 T cell receptor beta chains were all read from a single sample in a study of blood T cells in healthy people across ages. Through a sample-barcoded 5' primer and a J-beta primer mix, a second PCR was run for roughly 6 to 12 cycles. In TCRdb, the 5' RACE reads were re-called with MiXCR into one record per CDR3 protein. The repertoire holds about 700,000 distinct CDR3 sequences, with about 32% as singletons. The sample taken for sequencing was blood. Receptors were obtained from a woman aged 80 or over in good health.

The J gene is TRBJ2-2, the V gene TRBV11-2; D is possibly TRBD1 (6 bases). From germline, CDR1 is SGHAT and CDR2 FQNNGV. This CDR3 is 15 amino acids long. V was pared by 3 bases and J by 5 bases, with 13 bases between. CDR3 amino acids: CASSLRQARTGELFF. For the CDR3, the DNA is TGTGCCAGCAGCTTGAGACAGGCGAGGACCGGGGAGCTGTTTTTT.

The chain recombines TRBV5-1 with TRBJ1-6; TRBD1 matches at 7 bases. The CDR3 has 16 amino acids. Germline V gene data show CDR1 as SGHRS and CDR2 as YFSETQ. V trimming: 4 bases; J trimming: 1 base; junction bases outside the gene matches: 5. For the CDR3, the DNA is TGCGCCAGCAGCCTACGACAGGGATCCTATAATTCACCCCTCCACTTT. Protein: CASSLRQGSYNSPLHF.

To note about this clonotype: With a much larger clone just one base away, this may be a read error. Here the CDR3 reads CASSYAEAYEQYF. CDR3 nucleotides: TGTGCCAGCAGTTACGCGGAGGCCTACGAGCAGTACTTC. J is TRBJ2-7 and V is TRBV6-5, with a weak D call TRBD2 (5 bases). There are 13 residues in the CDR3. With 2 bases removed from V and 2 bases from J, the gap between germline ends came to 7 bases. Germline V CDR1 and CDR2: MNHEY, SVGAGI.

This clonotype was seen repeatedly, ten times or more. The V gene is TRBV5-1, the J gene TRBJ2-7; 11 bases are shared with TRBD1. The CDR3 covers 17 residues. In germline, CDR1 is SGHRS, CDR2 YFSETQ. V was clipped by 0 bases and J by 0 bases; unmatched bases: 5. This CDR3 is CASSLGTGGTFSYEQYF. CDR3 coding DNA: TGCGCCAGCAGCTTGGGGACAGGGGGCACATTCTCCTACGAGCAGTACTTC.

This clonotype was picked up a small number of times. The chain has TRBV5-1 and TRBJ2-4; TRBD2 matches at 12 bases. The trim removed 4 bases at V and 3 bases at J, leaving 17 bases unmatched. The CDR3 extends over 20 amino acids. Germline V lookup: CDR1 SGHRS, CDR2 YFSETQ. Written as DNA, the CDR3 is TGCGCCAGCAGCCTGACTAGCGGGAGAACTCTTCGTGAGGACAAAAACATTCAGTACTTC. Amino acid sequence: CASSLTSGRTLREDKNIQYF.

The rearrangement links TRBV20-1 to TRBJ1-4; D is unclear. This CDR3 is built from 14 residues. Germline V lookup: CDR1 DFQATT, CDR2 SNEGSKA (reference sequence). The V and J ends lost 0 bases and 7 bases respectively, with 12 bases between them. The chain's CDR3 is CSARDRALTEKLFF. CDR3 nucleotides: TGCAGTGCTAGAGACCGAGCCTTGACTGAAAAACTGTTTTTT.

The sample holds a few counts of this clonotype. V is TRBV20-1 and J is TRBJ2-1; D perhaps matches TRBD1 (5 bases). From germline, CDR1 is DFQATT and CDR2 SNEGSKA (reference sequence). CDR3 length: 14 residues. V was shortened by 0 bases and J by 2 bases, with 8 bases between the two germline ends. The CDR3 loop is CSAREQDTYNEQFF. The CDR3 nucleotides are TGCAGTGCTAGAGAACAGGATACCTACAATGAGCAGTTCTTC.

The table lists this clonotype with many counts. With a much larger clone just one base away, this may be a read error. The V gene is TRBV20-1, the J gene TRBJ2-5; no firm D call. Germline CDR1 is DFQATT and CDR2 is SNEGSKA (reference sequence). This CDR3 region has 11 residues. V lost 0 bases to trimming and J lost 11 bases, with 10 bases between them. The CDR3 region has the DNA TGCAGTGCTAGAGATCGCGATGAGCAGTACTTC. Translating it yields CSARDRDEQYF.

This clonotype was recorded only once. The V and J genes are TRBV14 and TRBJ2-7, with TRBD2 matching over 9 bases. The germline V gene encodes CDR1 SGHDN and CDR2 FVKESK. The CDR3 covers 13 residues. With V trimmed by 3 bases and J by 7 bases, 4 bases remained unmatched. The CDR3 loop is CASSQDLAGEQYF. The CDR3 coding sequence is TGTGCCAGCAGCCAGGACCTAGCGGGAGAGCAGTACTTC.

The chain has TRBV5-1 and TRBJ2-3; 11 bases map to TRBD2. Per the germline V gene, CDR1 is SGHRS and CDR2 is YFSETQ. J was trimmed by 3 bases and V by 6 bases; bases with no gene match: 6. The CDR3 sequence is 15 residues long. The CDR3 here is CASTPSGGPTDTQYF. The CDR3 nucleotides read TGCGCCAGCACTCCTAGCGGGGGGCCAACAGATACGCAGTATTTT.

This clonotype was detected ten times or more. The chain uses TRBV20-1 and TRBJ1-2; no firm D call. The germline V gene encodes CDR1 DFQATT and CDR2 SNEGSKA (reference sequence). Trimming removed 3 bases at V and 2 bases at J, with 10 bases between. The CDR3 runs to 13 residues. DNA for the CDR3: TGCAGTGCTAGCGTCAGACACAACTATGGCTACACCTTC. It codes for CSASVRHNYGYTF.

This clonotype has at least ten counts. This chain connects TRBV7-9 to TRBJ2-3; 8 bases are shared with TRBD1. Germline V CDR1 and CDR2: SEHNR, FQNEAQ (reference sequence). This CDR3 is built from 16 residues. V gave up 5 bases and J gave up 6 bases; unmatched junction bases: 13. CDR3 region: CASSPGARGRLDTQYF. The CDR3 DNA follows: TGTGCCAGCAGCCCGGGGGCCAGGGGGCGTTTGGATACGCAGTATTTT.

There are a few counts of this clonotype. J is TRBJ2-2 and V is TRBV6-5, with 8 bases identical to TRBD1. CDR3 length: 19 residues. Germline CDR1 and CDR2: MNHEY and SVGAGI. Trimming removed 2 bases from V and 4 bases from J; junction bases left unmatched: 15. The CDR3 here is CASSYLTTGWQGATGELFF. DNA of the CDR3: TGTGCCAGCAGTTACCTAACGACAGGGTGGCAGGGGGCCACCGGGGAGCTGTTTTTT.

This chain uses TRBV28 with TRBJ1-2, with a weak D call TRBD1 (5 bases). Germline V gives CDR1 MDHEN, CDR2 SYDVKM. The germline V and J ends were trimmed by 1 base and 7 bases, with 16 bases remaining between them. The CDR3 extends over 15 amino acids. CDR3 bases: TGTGCCAGCAGTTTATACCAAGCGGCGAGGGGTGGCTACACCTTC. It yields the protein CASSLYQAARGGYTF.